This entry describes one TCR beta chain. What it binds is not known. V trimming: 0 bases; J trimming: 6 bases; junction bases outside the gene matches: 8. The CDR3 spans 16 residues. Per the germline V gene, CDR1 is GTSNPN and CDR2 is SVGIG (reference sequence). These data come from a study of cytomegalovirus exposure and HLA in healthy donors. A multiplex PCR was run with 60 Vbeta primers and 13 Jbeta primers. The method was immunoSEQ multiplex PCR; TCRdb's version includes in-frame clones alone and lacks a portion of them. This sample yields about 280,000 clones, of which around 90% are seen a single time; roughly 2.1% belongs to the top ten. Study-wide results and caveats: TCR beta V segments were, for the most part, productive about 87% or about 30% of the time in an earlier analysis. The study put 150 to 200 TCR beta chains on its list as cytomegalovirus-associated.

Healthy bone marrow donors formed the donor group. There were likely unrecorded immune exposures, though donors were nominally healthy when sampled. The receptor's source is a woman in her late teens or twenties in good health and CMV-seronegative. Sequenced input: PBMCs. The chain joins TRBV30 to TRBJ1-4; 9 nucleotides line up with TRBD1. CDR3 nucleotides: TGTGCCTGGAGTGTACCCCCATGGACAGGGGATGAAAAACTGTTTTTT. Translating it yields CAWSVPPWTGDEKLFF.